The 28 T cell receptor beta chains presented below share a single source sample, sequenced in a study of identical twins. TCRdb independently ran MiXCR on the 5' RACE reads; one entry per CDR3 protein. This table has roughly 1,500,000 distinct CDR3 sequences, under 35% appearing once. Specimen: cord blood. These TCRs come from a newborn girl in good health.

This clonotype was seen repeatedly, ten times or more. The chain employs TRBV9 and TRBJ1-2; D is undetermined. V lost 3 bases and J 4 bases, leaving 7 bases between the germline ends. Germline V gives CDR1 SGDLS, CDR2 YYNGEE. CDR3 size: 12 residues. Written as DNA, the CDR3 is TGTGCCAGCAGCGGAGGTCTCTATGGCTACACCTTC. It translates to CASSGGLYGYTF. Full variable domain (remainder filled in from reference TRBV9 and TRBJ1-2): DSGVTQTPKHLITATGQRVTLRCSPRSGDLSVYWYQQSLDQGLQFLIQYYNGEERAKGNILERFSAQQFPDLHSELNLSSLELGDSALYFCASSGGLYGYTFGSGTRLTVV.

This chain connects TRBV5-6 to TRBJ2-3; tentatively, D is TRBD2 (5 bases). Trimming cost V 0 bases and J 4 bases, with 12 bases left between them. The germline V gene encodes CDR1 SGHDT and CDR2 YYEEEE. The CDR3 is 15 amino acids. The CDR3 DNA reads TGTGCCAGCAGCTTGGGGACTGAGCTCGCAGATACGCAGTATTTT. Translation: CASSLGTELADTQYF.

Turning to this clonotype: At one boundary the junction diverges from the germline segment, which might be a read error. The CDR3 nucleotides read TGTGCCAGCGGTTTAAGGGTCGGCGGGGCCACCTACGAGCAGTACTTC. Translating gives CASGLRVGGATYEQYF. This chain joins TRBV12-3 or TRBV12-4 and TRBJ2-7; possible D gene TRBD2, 6 bases. This CDR3 spans 16 amino acids.

This chain uses TRBV27 with TRBJ2-7; a weak D match, TRBD2 (6 bases). V lost 6 bases, J lost 0 bases, and 18 bases lay in between. The CDR3 is 16 amino acids. Germline V gives CDR1 MNHEY, CDR2 SMNVEV (reference sequence). The CDR3 loop reads CASRWRGAVYSYEQYF. CDR3 sequence (DNA): TGTGCCAGCAGATGGAGGGGAGCGGTCTACTCCTACGAGCAGTACTTC.

The chain is built from TRBV6-5 and TRBJ2-7; D is perhaps TRBD1 (6 bases). CDR1 and CDR2 (germline): MNHEY, SVGAGI. This CDR3 spans 14 amino acids. The V gene lost 5 bases and the J gene lost 2 bases, with 13 bases spanning the gap. DNA for the CDR3: TGTGCCAGCAGTGTTCGCTGGGACACCTACGAGCAGTACTTC. Translation: CASSVRWDTYEQYF.

This clonotype came up many times. This chain links TRBV12-3 or TRBV12-4 with TRBJ1-2; D is unclear. Trimming took off 2 bases at V and 4 bases at J, with 14 bases between the two ends. This CDR3 region has 15 residues. CDR3 nucleotide sequence: TGTGCCAGCAGTTTACCCCCGACTTCCACCTATGGCTACACCTTC. Translating it yields CASSLPPTSTYGYTF.

Many counts were recorded for this clonotype. The rearrangement links TRBV4-1 to TRBJ1-2, with 8 bases lining up with TRBD1. The CDR3 is made up of 13 amino acids. V lost 3 bases, J lost 11 bases, and 8 bases stayed unmatched. Looked up from germline, CDR1 is MGHRA and CDR2 is YSYEKL. The CDR3 is CASSHITGGRYTF. CDR3 nucleotides: TGCGCCAGCAGCCATATAACAGGGGGAAGGTACACCTTC.

The chain combines TRBV5-6 with TRBJ2-3; D remains ambiguous. Germline-derived CDR1 and CDR2 are SGHDT and YYEEEE. Trimming shortened V by 5 bases and J by 3 bases, and 13 bases separated the two germline ends. CDR3 length: 14 residues. CDR3 coding DNA: TGTGCCAGCAGTCGTAGTAGGTTTACAGATACGCAGTATTTT. This codes for CASSRSRFTDTQYF.

The chain links TRBV4-1 to TRBJ1-2; D unresolved. This CDR3 is 15 amino acids long. Deletions cut 4 bases from V and 4 bases from J, with 16 bases between. Germline CDR1 is MGHRA and CDR2 is YSYEKL. DNA of the CDR3: TGCGCCAGCAGCCGGCTCTCATTGAAGGGCTATGGCTACACCTTC. This sequence encodes CASSRLSLKGYGYTF.

The chain employs TRBV27 and TRBJ2-2; 9 bases are a match to TRBD1. This CDR3 spans 14 amino acids. Germline trimming cut 5 bases from V and 6 bases from J; bases unmatched to any gene: 4. Germline V CDR1 and CDR2: MNHEY, SMNVEV (reference sequence). CDR3: CASSRNRGPGELFF. CDR3 nucleotide sequence: TGTGCCAGCAGTCGGAACAGGGGGCCCGGGGAGCTGTTTTTT.

The gene calls are TRBV2 and TRBJ2-1; D remains ambiguous. CDR3 size: 14 residues. V was clipped by 5 bases and J by 1 base, with 9 bases between them. Per germline, CDR1 SNHLY and CDR2 FYNNEI. CDR3 DNA: TGTGCCAGCAGTAAGGACCCTTCCTACAATGAGCAGTTCTTC. Residues: CASSKDPSYNEQFF.

The V call is TRBV12-5, the J call TRBJ1-2; D not certain. V was cut by 9 bases and J by 8 bases, with 25 bases left in between. The CDR3 loop spans 15 amino acids. Looked up from germline, CDR1 is LGHNT and CDR2 is FRNRAP. CDR3 coding DNA: TGTGCTAGGAGGCGGGCAGGCCCGGGATTTCGGGGCTACACCTTC. Protein: CARRRAGPGFRGYTF.

There are a few counts of this clonotype. This chain joins TRBV21-1 and TRBJ2-7; the DNA was not used to check the table's D call, TRBD1. TRBV21-1 counts as a pseudogene. The CDR3 runs to 14 residues. The chain's CDR3 is CASSKRQGAYEQYF. In DNA form, the CDR3 reads TGTGCCAGCAGCAAAAGGCAGGGGGCCTACGAGCAGTACTTC.

The J gene is TRBJ2-1, the V gene TRBV2; TRBD2 aligns across 11 bases. With 7 bases clipped from V and 3 bases from J, the junction kept 5 bases outside the gene matches. There are 15 residues in the CDR3. Germline assignment: CDR1 SNHLY and CDR2 FYNNEI. CDR3 nucleotides: TGTGCCAGCACTCCGACTAGCGGGAACTACAATGAGCAGTTCTTC. Protein product: CASTPTSGNYNEQFF.

The chain recombines TRBV24-1 with TRBJ1-5; D uncertain. The CDR3 is 14 residues long. Germline V gene data show CDR1 as KGHDR and CDR2 as SFDVKD. The V and J ends lost 3 bases and 10 bases respectively, with 15 bases between them. This CDR3 is CATSDPNREVPQHF. The CDR3, as DNA: TGTGCCACCAGTGATCCGAACCGGGAAGTCCCCCAGCATTTT.

J is TRBJ1-4 and V is TRBV6-1; 8 bases are a match to TRBD1. The V gene end was trimmed by 4 bases and the J gene end by 5 bases; junction bases not matched to a gene: 9. Looked up from germline, CDR1 is MNHNS and CDR2 is SASEGT. This CDR3 is 16 amino acids long. This CDR3 is CASSVERDRSNEKLFF. The CDR3 nucleotides are TGTGCCAGCAGTGTTGAGCGGGACAGGTCAAATGAAAAACTGTTTTTT.

Worth noting for this clonotype: Mismatch with germline at one junction end may stem from a read error. V is TRBV20-1 and J is TRBJ2-3; possibly TRBD1 or TRBD2 for D (6 bases each). Looked up from germline, CDR1 is DFQATT and CDR2 is SNEGSKA (reference sequence). The CDR3 has 15 amino acids. The CDR3 bases are TGCAGTGCTAGAGTCCCGGGAGAGAGGACAGATGCGCAGTATTTT. It translates to CSARVPGERTDAQYF.

This clonotype appeared a few times. This sequence joins TRBV28 and TRBJ2-1; the D call may be TRBD1 or TRBD2 (6 bases each). The V and J ends lost 5 bases and 8 bases respectively, with 22 bases between them. CDR3 length: 16 residues. Germline CDR1 is MDHEN and CDR2 is SYDVKM. CDR3 sequence (DNA): TGTGCCAGCAGTCCAATCCGGGAGAGGGGGGCCCATGAGCAGTTCTTC. Translated: CASSPIRERGAHEQFF.

This clonotype was observed a few times. The J gene is TRBJ2-5, the V gene TRBV20-1; TRBD2 matches at 9 bases. V lost 5 bases and J lost 0; bases outside the gene matches: 10. There are 16 residues in the CDR3. Germline V CDR1 and CDR2: DFQATT, SNEGSKA (reference sequence). CDR3 sequence: CSALVRTSAHQETQYF. CDR3 in DNA: TGCAGTGCTTTAGTCCGGACTAGCGCCCACCAAGAGACCCAGTACTTC.

V usage is TRBV7-9 and J usage is TRBJ2-1; TRBD2 might be the D (5 bases). The germline CDR1 and CDR2 sequences are SEHNR and FQNEAQ (reference sequence). The V gene lost 0 bases and the J gene lost 10 bases, with 7 bases spanning the gap. This CDR3 has 12 residues. As DNA, the CDR3 is TGTGCCAGCAGCTTAGCAAGCGGAGAGCAGTTCTTC. Translated: CASSLASGEQFF.

The chain recombines TRBV19 with TRBJ2-1, with 7 nucleotides matching TRBD2. The V gene's germline CDR1 is LNHDA and CDR2 SQIVND (reference sequence). This CDR3 comprises 16 residues. V gave up 5 bases and J gave up 4 bases; unmatched junction bases: 11. Here the CDR3 DNA reads TGTGCCAGTAGTTTTAGGAGGACTAGTACTTACAATGAGCAGTTCTTC. Protein: CASSFRRTSTYNEQFF. The full variable domain, its missing parts supplied by reference TRBV19 and TRBJ2-1, is DGGITQSPKYLFRKEGQNVTLSCEQNLNHDAMYWYRQDPGQGLRLIYYSQIVNDFQKGDIAEGYSVSREKKESFPLTVTSAQKNPTAFYLCASSFRRTSTYNEQFFGPGTRLTVL.

This chain uses TRBV20-1 with TRBJ2-5, with D tentatively TRBD1 (5 bases). The DNA end is more similar to TRBJ2-1, so the J call may be wrong. Germline V gene data show CDR1 as DFQATT and CDR2 as SNEGSKA (reference sequence). This CDR3 comprises 12 residues. CDR3 in DNA: TGCAGTGCTACAGGGATACAAGAGACCCAGTTCTTC. As protein: CSATGIQETQFF.

The rearrangement uses TRBV5-6 and TRBJ1-2, with a weak D call TRBD1 (6 bases). Germline lookup yields CDR1 SGHDT and CDR2 YYEEEE. The CDR3 spans 16 residues. The V and J ends lost 2 bases and 1 base respectively, with 15 bases between them. In nucleotides, the CDR3 is TGTGCCAGCAGCTTTGGACAGACTACTATTAACTATGGCTACACCTTC. The encoded protein is CASSFGQTTINYGYTF.

This clonotype came up a few times. J is TRBJ1-5 and V is TRBV2; D is ambiguous. V was trimmed by 1 base and J by 2 bases, leaving 6 bases between them. Germline V gene lookup returns CDR1 SNHLY and CDR2 FYNNEI. The CDR3 extends over 14 amino acids. The DNA of the CDR3 is TGTGCCAGCAGTGAAGGGGCAGGCAATCAGCCCCAGCATTTT. Translated: CASSEGAGNQPQHF.

J is TRBJ1-5 and V is TRBV20-1, with D possibly TRBD1 on 5 matching bases. The ends were cut back, 5 bases at V and 4 bases at J, with 12 bases in the middle. This CDR3 contains 13 residues. CDR1 is DFQATT and CDR2 is SNEGSKA in the germline V gene (reference sequence). CDR3 DNA: TGCAGTGCTTTTCGCGGGGCGAATCAGCCCCAGCATTTT. It codes for CSAFRGANQPQHF.

The chain recombines TRBV10-1 with TRBJ2-2; D not resolved. The CDR3 is 13 amino acids. Germline V CDR1 and CDR2: WNHNN, SYGVQD (reference sequence). With 6 bases removed from V and 1 base from J, the gap between germline ends came to 6 bases. The CDR3 is CASRSMNTGELFF. The CDR3 DNA reads as TGCGCCAGCAGGAGTATGAACACCGGGGAGCTGTTTTTT.

This clonotype was recorded many times. Its ends do not fully match the called genes, so a read error is possible. This rearrangement joins TRBV5-1 to TRBJ2-4; 9 bases align to TRBD2. Germline V gene lookup returns CDR1 SGHRS and CDR2 YFSETQ. The CDR3 sequence is 13 residues long. The CDR3 reads CASSSGGKNIQYF. The CDR3 nucleotides read TGTGCCAGCAGTAGCGGGGGCAAAAACATTCAGTACTTC.

The J gene is TRBJ2-3, the V gene TRBV12-3 or TRBV12-4; no clear D gene. This CDR3 is 16 amino acids long. Between the trimmed V and J ends, which lost 4 bases and 5 bases, there was a span of 19 bases. The CDR3 is CASSSGAYAVGDTQYF. The DNA of the CDR3 is TGTGCCAGCAGTTCAGGAGCCTACGCCGTTGGAGATACGCAGTATTTT.